What follows describes a single T cell receptor beta chain. Its antigen is still unknown. 10 ml of fresh peripheral blood supplied the PBMCs. RNA transcripts provided the source from which TCR beta CDR3 regions were amplified. The HTBI set primed first-round TCR CDR3 RT-PCR. TCRdb re-analysed the multiplex PCR reads in MiXCR, keeping a single row per CDR3 protein. The profile covers around 600,000 distinct CDR3 sequences, with more than 14% appearing a single time and roughly an eighth taken by the ten largest. V was pared by 4 bases and J by 2 bases, with 18 bases between. CDR1 is SGHAT and CDR2 is FQNNGV in the germline V gene. The CDR3 length is 17 residues. The entry originates in a study of T cells in Graves' hyperthyroidism and ophthalmopathy. Overall study context: Upon initial diagnosis and before any treatment, peripheral blood was collected.

Whole-study findings and limits: Also found in blood were most expanded thyroid clonotypes above 0.001. The model forecast ophthalmopathy, anticipating it by a median around 6.5 months before onset.

This sequence originates from a woman between 50 and 59 years old with Graves' ophthalmopathy. The chain is built from TRBV11-2 and TRBJ1-3; weak D call: TRBD1 (5 bases). Sequenced: blood. CDR3 residues: CASSSIQGATAGNTIYF. The CDR3 nucleotides are TGTGCCAGCAGCTCAATACAAGGGGCTACTGCTGGAAACACCATATATTTT.